Here is one T cell receptor beta chain with its context. Its antigen is unidentified. The source of the sample is a study of blood T cells in healthy people across ages. V was pared by 6 bases and J by 4 bases, with 11 bases of the junction left unmatched. The germline gives CDR1 DFQATT, CDR2 SNEGSKA (reference sequence). The CDR3 is made up of 15 amino acids. The study, taken as a whole, reports: TCR beta diversity per million T cells fell roughly linearly with age. Naive and antigen-experienced cells were not separated, limiting conclusive comparison.

With a J-beta primer mix and a sample-barcoded 5' primer, a second PCR ran 7 to 11 cycles. TCRdb called the 5' RACE reads again in MiXCR, with one record for every CDR3 protein. The profile shows about 900,000 distinct CDR3 sequences, less than 80% of them singletons. Donors each provided about 9.5 milliliters of peripheral blood. Input material: blood. The rearrangement joins TRBV20-1 to TRBJ2-2; 7 nucleotides match TRBD1. The receptor's source is a man younger than 45 in good health. CDR3 nucleotide sequence: TGCAGTGCCCACCTAAACGACAGGGCCACCGGGGAGCTGTTTTTT. Its translation: CSAHLNDRATGELFF.